This TCR beta chain derives from a study of blood T cell repertoires in COVID-19. Whole-study context: Acute and convalescent COVID-19 specimens originated in the United States, Italy and Spain. PBMCs, B-cell-depleted T cells, or T cells provided the cDNA or gDNA that made up the material.

Germline CDR1 and CDR2: MNHEY and SVGAGI. Trimming took 0 bases from V and 1 from J, leaving 6 bases between them. This CDR3 has 14 amino acids. A word on this clone: This CDR3 is also generated by other DNA sequences in the sample.

In the authors' workflow: Estimation of nucleated cell counts relied on the amplification of reference gene primers. Libraries were prepared by immunoSEQ multiplex PCR; TCRdb keeps only in-frame clonotypes and omits some of them. V, J and clone size derive from that table, while D and trimming were established from the DNA sequence. This table has about 220,000 clones, around 82% appearing once. This sequence was found in a human donor in a cohort sampled during active COVID-19. The chain employs TRBV6-5 and TRBJ1-1; no firm D call. Material: peripheral blood. The CDR3 is CASSYSRGNTEAFF. In DNA, the CDR3 is TGTGCCAGCAGTTACTCGCGGGGGAACACTGAAGCTTTCTTT.